This T cell receptor (beta chain) emerged from a study of early T cells in non-severe SARS-CoV-2 infection. TCRdb recomputed calls from the 5' RACE reads with MiXCR, one row per CDR3 protein. The data hold tens of thousands of distinct CDR3 sequences, with around 15% observed a single time. The germline gives CDR1 MGHRA, CDR2 YSYEKL. The CDR3 has 15 residues. V lost 7 bases, J lost 1 base, and 9 bases stayed unmatched. This clonotype appeared a few times. This chain joins TRBV4-1 and TRBJ1-1; TRBD1 matches at 7 bases. The TCR comes from an adult who was a healthcare worker with PCR-confirmed SARS-CoV-2 infection or an uninfected control (not recorded which). Sequenced material: whole blood, taken at baseline. The CDR3 DNA sequence: TGCGCCAGCACACCGACAGGGACCAGGAACACTGAAGCTTTCTTT. It translates to CASTPTGTRNTEAFF.